The 20 T cell receptor beta chains listed next were all sequenced from one sample in a study of shared clonotypes between healthy human individuals. Naive CD8 cells lacked CD45RO, underwent positive selection for CCR7 and left out terminally differentiated effector memory CD45RA+ cells. Clones were sequenced by immunoSEQ multiplex PCR, and TCRdb holds only the in-frame ones, with some missing. The sample includes around 2,000,000 clones, about 95% of them seen just once. Input material: naive CD8+ T cells sorted from blood. The receptors derive from a man between 18 and 35 years old in good health.

V and J are TRBV2 and TRBJ1-1; TRBD1 matches 9 bases. V was pared by 2 bases and J by 5 bases, with 6 bases of the junction left unmatched. CDR1 is SNHLY and CDR2 is FYNNEI in the germline V gene. There are 15 residues in the CDR3. As DNA, the CDR3 is TGTGCCAGCAGTGAATGGACAGGGGATGGAACTGAAGCTTTCTTT. Its translation: CASSEWTGDGTEAFF.

This chain joins TRBV6-6 and TRBJ1-2; D gene ambiguous. CDR3 length: 12 amino acids. Germline V CDR1 and CDR2: MNHNY, SVGAGI (reference sequence). V gave up 6 bases and J gave up 4 bases, with 9 bases separating them. The CDR3 region has the DNA TGTGCCAGCAGAAGGGATTCCTATGGCTACACCTTC. Translated: CASRRDSYGYTF.

This sequence joins TRBV13 and TRBJ1-1; 10 nucleotides align to TRBD1. The CDR3 is made up of 15 amino acids. Germline-derived CDR1 and CDR2 are PRHDT and FYEKMQ (reference sequence). V was pared by 5 bases and J by 0 bases, with 3 bases of the junction left unmatched. The CDR3 bases are TGTGCCAGCAGCGGACAGGGGGTCATGAACACTGAAGCTTTCTTT. Encoded protein: CASSGQGVMNTEAFF.

To note about this clone: Other DNA sequences in the sample encode the same CDR3. This rearrangement joins TRBV19 to TRBJ1-1; weak D call: TRBD1 (5 bases). The CDR3 is made up of 13 amino acids. Germline V gene lookup returns CDR1 LNHDA and CDR2 SQIVND (reference sequence). Trimming removed 5 bases from V and 2 bases from J, with 9 bases in between. The CDR3 DNA reads TGTGCCAGTAGTTTGACAGAAAACACTGAAGCTTTCTTT. Translation gives CASSLTENTEAFF.

The rearrangement uses TRBV13 and TRBJ2-5; D call uncertain. This CDR3 comprises 14 residues. Between the trimmed V and J ends, which lost 4 bases and 2 bases, there was a span of 11 bases. Germline CDR1 is PRHDT and CDR2 is FYEKMQ (reference sequence). The DNA for the CDR3 is TGTGCCAGCAGCTCCCGGACCGAACAAGAGACCCAGTACTTC. Residues: CASSSRTEQETQYF.

J is TRBJ2-7 and V is TRBV12-5, with 8 bases aligning to TRBD1. This CDR3 is built from 15 residues. Germline loops: CDR1 LGHNT, CDR2 FRNRAP. Unmatched junction bases numbered 4, after V lost 3 bases and J lost 0 bases. CDR3 amino acids: CASGFPTGDSYEQYF. The CDR3, as DNA: TGTGCTAGTGGTTTCCCGACAGGGGACTCCTACGAGCAGTACTTC.

The V call is TRBV30, the J call TRBJ2-7, with TRBD1 identical over 8 bases. The germline gives CDR1 GTSNPN, CDR2 SVGIG (reference sequence). V lost 2 bases to trimming and J lost 5 bases; unmatched junction nucleotides: 5. CDR3 length: 13 residues. The CDR3 sequence: CAWSFGQGHEQYF. DNA for the CDR3: TGTGCCTGGAGTTTCGGACAGGGCCACGAGCAGTACTTC.

This clone was found once. The CDR3 here is CASSMLGLTEAFF. The DNA for the CDR3 is TGTGCCAGTAGTATGCTGGGGCTGACTGAAGCTTTCTTT. The V and J genes are TRBV19 and TRBJ1-1, with a tentative D call TRBD1 (5 bases). The V gene's germline CDR1 is LNHDA and CDR2 SQIVND (reference sequence). The CDR3 is 13 amino acids. V shed 3 bases and J shed 5 bases, with 10 bases lying between them.

This clone came up once. CDR3 region: CASSEYTSGSATSHEQYF. CDR3 DNA: TGTGCCAGCAGTGAATACACTAGCGGGAGTGCTACTTCCCACGAGCAGTACTTC. The chain employs TRBV6-1 and TRBJ2-7, with 11 nucleotides matching TRBD2. The CDR3 has 18 amino acids. Unmatched junction bases numbered 14, after V lost 2 bases and J lost 5 bases. The germline V gene has CDR1 MNHNS and CDR2 SASEGT.

This rearrangement joins TRBV5-1 to TRBJ2-5, with a possible D match to TRBD1 (6 bases). CDR3 size: 15 residues. Germline values: CDR1 SGHRS, CDR2 YFSETQ. Trimming shortened V by 4 bases and J by 0 bases, and 13 bases separated the two germline ends. Here the CDR3 reads CASSEDSWYQETQYF. The CDR3 DNA sequence: TGCGCCAGCAGCGAGGACAGTTGGTACCAAGAGACCCAGTACTTC.

This rearrangement joins TRBV30 to TRBJ2-7; D uncertain. Germline V CDR1 and CDR2: GTSNPN, SVGIG (reference sequence). CDR3 size: 16 residues. Trimming pared 1 base from V and 5 bases from J, leaving 21 bases between. CDR3 sequence: CAWSDVGEPPNDEQYF. The DNA of the CDR3 is TGTGCCTGGAGTGATGTCGGTGAGCCCCCTAACGACGAGCAGTACTTC.

This chain uses TRBV6-6 with TRBJ1-1; D might be TRBD1 (6 bases). Trimming took 5 bases from V and 7 from J, leaving 11 bases between them. CDR3 size: 12 residues. Germline V gene data show CDR1 as MNHNY and CDR2 as SVGAGI (reference sequence). The chain's CDR3 is CASSTDSYEAFF. DNA for the CDR3: TGTGCCAGCAGTACGGACAGCTATGAAGCTTTCTTT.

CDR3 sequence reads: CASSLSPGNGYEQYF. The DNA of the CDR3 is TGTGCCAGCAGTTTAAGTCCCGGAAATGGCTACGAGCAGTACTTC. The gene calls are TRBV28 and TRBJ2-7; D gene unclear. CDR1 MDHEN and CDR2 SYDVKM come from the germline V gene. The CDR3 has 15 amino acids. The ends were cut back, 2 bases at V and 3 bases at J, with 14 bases in the middle. The entire variable domain, with the rest obtained from reference TRBV28 and TRBJ2-7, is as follows: DVKVTQSSRYLVKRTGEKVFLECVQDMDHENMFWYRQDPGLGLRLIYFSYDVKMKEKGDIPEGYSVSREKKERFSLILESASTNQTSMYLCASSLSPGNGYEQYFGPGTRLTVT.

V gene TRBV27 combines with J gene TRBJ2-4, with TRBD1 as a possible D gene (6 bases). V lost 8 bases to trimming and J lost 7 bases, with 15 bases between them. This CDR3 spans 13 amino acids. Germline-derived CDR1 and CDR2 are MNHEY and SMNVEV (reference sequence). The CDR3 loop is CASYGQPENIQYF. The CDR3 DNA reads TGTGCCAGCTATGGACAGCCGGAGAACATTCAGTACTTC.

V gene TRBV5-6 combines with J gene TRBJ2-2; no firm D call. Trimming cost V 0 bases and J 5 bases, with 8 bases left between them. This CDR3 has 14 amino acids. Germline-derived CDR1 and CDR2 are SGHDT and YYEEEE. The CDR3 sequence is CASSLAGRTGELFF. The CDR3 DNA sequence: TGTGCCAGCAGCTTGGCCGGTCGGACCGGGGAGCTGTTTTTT.

The rearrangement uses TRBV4-3 and TRBJ2-1, with 7 bases matching TRBD2. Per germline, CDR1 LGHNA and CDR2 YSLEER. The CDR3 has 17 residues. V shed 0 bases, J shed 5 bases, and the junction held 10 bases outside the gene matches. This chain's CDR3 is CASSQDGVAGIDNEQFF. The CDR3 DNA sequence: TGCGCCAGCAGCCAAGATGGGGTAGCGGGCATAGACAATGAGCAGTTCTTC.

The chain is built from TRBV2 and TRBJ2-5; D perhaps matches TRBD1 (5 bases). V gave up 3 bases and J gave up 3 bases, with 11 bases separating them. This CDR3 has 14 amino acids. Germline V CDR1 and CDR2: SNHLY, FYNNEI. In DNA form, the CDR3 reads TGTGCCAGCAGTGACGTTCAGGGTAAAGAGACCCAGTACTTC. Encoded protein: CASSDVQGKETQYF.

V usage is TRBV27 and J usage is TRBJ1-1; possibly TRBD1 for D (6 bases). CDR1 and CDR2 (germline): MNHEY, SMNVEV (reference sequence). The V end was cut by 3 bases, the J end by 2 bases, with 13 bases between. There are 15 residues in the CDR3. CDR3 in amino acids: CASSFQTGPNTEAFF. In DNA, the CDR3 is TGTGCCAGCAGTTTTCAGACAGGACCCAACACTGAAGCTTTCTTT.

The chain couples TRBV30 to TRBJ1-1; 10 bases align to TRBD1. The CDR3 length is 12 residues. CDR1 is GTSNPN and CDR2 is SVGIG in the germline V gene (reference sequence). The trim removed 8 bases at V and 7 bases at J, leaving 7 bases unmatched. CDR3: CAGPGQGGEAFF. CDR3 in DNA: TGTGCCGGACCCGGACAGGGGGGTGAAGCTTTCTTT. The whole variable domain, filled in from reference TRBV30 and TRBJ1-1, reads SQTIHQWPATLVQPVGSPLSLECTVEGTSNPNLYWYRQAAGRGLQLLFYSVGIGQISSEVPQNLSASRPQDRQFILSSKKLLLSDSGFYLCAGPGQGGEAFFGQGTRLTVV.

A remark on this clone: At the DNA level, this CDR3 is encoded by other sequences in the same sample as well. The chain is built from TRBV5-1 and TRBJ2-7, with D perhaps assigned TRBD1 or TRBD2 (5 bases each). From germline, CDR1 is SGHRS and CDR2 YFSETQ. The V and J ends lost 5 bases and 3 bases respectively, with 12 bases between them. The CDR3 is made up of 13 amino acids. The CDR3 region is CASSSGTLYEQYF. CDR3 nucleotide sequence: TGCGCCAGCAGTTCCGGGACCCTCTACGAGCAGTACTTC.